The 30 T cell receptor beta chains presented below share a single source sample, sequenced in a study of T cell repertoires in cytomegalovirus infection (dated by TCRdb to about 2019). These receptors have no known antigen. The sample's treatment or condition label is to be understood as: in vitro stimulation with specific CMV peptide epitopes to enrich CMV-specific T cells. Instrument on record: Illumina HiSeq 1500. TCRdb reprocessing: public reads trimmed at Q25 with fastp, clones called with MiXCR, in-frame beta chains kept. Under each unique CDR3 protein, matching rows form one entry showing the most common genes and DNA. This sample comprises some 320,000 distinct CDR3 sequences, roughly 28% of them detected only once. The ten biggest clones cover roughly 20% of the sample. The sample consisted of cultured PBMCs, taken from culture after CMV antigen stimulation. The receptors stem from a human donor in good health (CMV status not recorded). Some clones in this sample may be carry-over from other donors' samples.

The CDR3 protein is CASSQTGTGTYEQYF. The CDR3 region has the DNA TGTGCCAGCAGCCAAACCGGGACAGGGACCTACGAGCAGTACTTC. V is TRBV7-9 and J is TRBJ2-7; 9 bases match TRBD1. With V trimmed by 5 bases and J by 2 bases, 7 bases remained unmatched. The CDR3 spans 15 residues. CDR1 is SEHNR and CDR2 is FQNEAQ in the germline V gene (reference sequence).

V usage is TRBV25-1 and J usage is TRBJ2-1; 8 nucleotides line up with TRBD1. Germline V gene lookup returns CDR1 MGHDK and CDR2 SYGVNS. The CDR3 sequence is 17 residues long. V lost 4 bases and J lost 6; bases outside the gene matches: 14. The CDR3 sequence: CASSALDGRQGSNEQFF. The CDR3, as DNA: TGTGCCAGCAGTGCACTAGACGGGAGACAGGGGAGCAATGAGCAGTTCTTC.

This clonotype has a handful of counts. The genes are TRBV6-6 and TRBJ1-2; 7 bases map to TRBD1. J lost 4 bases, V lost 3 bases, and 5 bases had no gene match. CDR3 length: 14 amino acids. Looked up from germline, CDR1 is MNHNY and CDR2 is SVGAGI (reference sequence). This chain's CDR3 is CASSYEGGRYGYTF. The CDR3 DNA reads TGTGCCAGCAGTTATGAAGGGGGCCGCTATGGCTACACCTTC.

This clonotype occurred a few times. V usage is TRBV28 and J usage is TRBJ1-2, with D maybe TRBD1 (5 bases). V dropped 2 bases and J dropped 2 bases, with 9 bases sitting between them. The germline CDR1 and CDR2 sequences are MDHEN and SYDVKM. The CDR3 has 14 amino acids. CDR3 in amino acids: CASSLVAGNYGYTF. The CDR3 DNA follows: TGTGCCAGCAGTTTAGTGGCAGGGAACTATGGCTACACCTTC.

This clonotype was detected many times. CDR3 nucleotide sequence: TGTGCCAGCAGCTTAGATGGGGTAAACAATCAGCCCCAGCATTTT. It translates to CASSLDGVNNQPQHF. The chain uses TRBV7-9 and TRBJ1-5; D is unresolved. This CDR3 region has 15 residues. Germline CDR1 and CDR2: SEHNR and FQNEAQ (reference sequence). V dropped 1 base and J dropped 3 bases, with 10 bases sitting between them.

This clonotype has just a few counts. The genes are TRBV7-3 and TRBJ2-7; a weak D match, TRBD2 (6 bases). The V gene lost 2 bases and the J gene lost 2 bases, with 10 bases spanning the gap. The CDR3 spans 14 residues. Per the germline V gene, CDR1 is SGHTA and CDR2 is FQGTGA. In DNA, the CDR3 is TGTGCCAGCAGCTTAGGGGGGTCACCCTACGAGCAGTACTTC. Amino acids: CASSLGGSPYEQYF.

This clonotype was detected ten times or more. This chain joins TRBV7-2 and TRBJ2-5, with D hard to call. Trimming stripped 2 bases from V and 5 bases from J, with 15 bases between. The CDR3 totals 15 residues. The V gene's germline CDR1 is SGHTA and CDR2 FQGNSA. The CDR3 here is CASSLNPISRETQYF. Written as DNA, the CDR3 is TGTGCCAGCAGCTTAAATCCTATCTCCCGGGAGACCCAGTACTTC.

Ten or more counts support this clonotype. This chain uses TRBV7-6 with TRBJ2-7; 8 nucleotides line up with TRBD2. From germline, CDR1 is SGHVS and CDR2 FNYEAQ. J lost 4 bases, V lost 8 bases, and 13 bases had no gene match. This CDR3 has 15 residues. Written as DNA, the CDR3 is TGTGCCAGCTTCGGGGGGGGAGGGCCCGGATACGAGCAGTACTTC. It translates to CASFGGGGPGYEQYF. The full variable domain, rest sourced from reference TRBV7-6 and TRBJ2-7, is GAGVSQSPRYKVTKRGQDVALRCDPISGHVSLYWYRQALGQGPEFLTYFNYEAQQDKSGLPNDRFSAERPEGSISTLTIQRTEQRDSAMYRCASFGGGGPGYEQYFGPGTRLTVT.

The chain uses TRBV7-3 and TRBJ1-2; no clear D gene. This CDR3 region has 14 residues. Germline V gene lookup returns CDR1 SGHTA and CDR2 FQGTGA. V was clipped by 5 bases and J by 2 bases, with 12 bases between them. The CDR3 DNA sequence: TGTGCCAGCAGCCGAAATCTCGACAACTATGGCTACACCTTC. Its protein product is CASSRNLDNYGYTF.

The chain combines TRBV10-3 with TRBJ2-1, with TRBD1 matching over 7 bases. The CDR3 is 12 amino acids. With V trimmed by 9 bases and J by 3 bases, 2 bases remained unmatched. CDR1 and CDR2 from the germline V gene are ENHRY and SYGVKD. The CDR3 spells CAIGTDYNEQFF. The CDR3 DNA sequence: TGTGCCATTGGGACAGACTACAATGAGCAGTTCTTC.

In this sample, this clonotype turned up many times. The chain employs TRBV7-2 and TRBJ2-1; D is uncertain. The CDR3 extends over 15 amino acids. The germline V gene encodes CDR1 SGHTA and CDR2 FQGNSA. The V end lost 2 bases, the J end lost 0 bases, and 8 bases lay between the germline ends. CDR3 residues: CASSLRESSYNEQFF. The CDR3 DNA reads TGTGCCAGCAGCTTAAGAGAGAGCTCCTACAATGAGCAGTTCTTC.

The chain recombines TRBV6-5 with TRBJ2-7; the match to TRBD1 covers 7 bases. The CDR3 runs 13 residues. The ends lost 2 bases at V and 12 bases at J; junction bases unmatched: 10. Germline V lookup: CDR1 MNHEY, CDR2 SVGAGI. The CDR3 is CASSYTDREFLYF. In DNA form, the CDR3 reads TGTGCCAGCAGTTACACCGACAGGGAATTCTTGTACTTC.

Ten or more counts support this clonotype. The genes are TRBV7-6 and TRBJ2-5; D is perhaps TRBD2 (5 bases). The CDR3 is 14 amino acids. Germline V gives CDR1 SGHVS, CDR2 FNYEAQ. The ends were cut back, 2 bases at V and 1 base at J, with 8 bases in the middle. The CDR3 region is CASSLSGAQETQYF. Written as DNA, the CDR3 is TGTGCCAGCAGCTTAAGCGGAGCCCAAGAGACCCAGTACTTC.

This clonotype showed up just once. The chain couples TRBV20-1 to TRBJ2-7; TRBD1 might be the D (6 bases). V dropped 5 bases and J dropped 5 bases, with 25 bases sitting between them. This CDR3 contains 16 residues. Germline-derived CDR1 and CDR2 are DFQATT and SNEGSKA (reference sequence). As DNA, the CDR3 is TGCAGTGCTTCCGGGACATTTGGCAGGGAGACTGACGAGCAGTACTTC. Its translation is CSASGTFGRETDEQYF.

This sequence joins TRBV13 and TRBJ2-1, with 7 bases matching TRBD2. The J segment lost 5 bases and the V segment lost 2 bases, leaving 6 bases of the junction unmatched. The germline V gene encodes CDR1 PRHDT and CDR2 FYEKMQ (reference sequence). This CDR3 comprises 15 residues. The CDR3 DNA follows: TGTGCCAGCAGCTTACTGGGAGGGCCTGACAATGAGCAGTTCTTC. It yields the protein CASSLLGGPDNEQFF.

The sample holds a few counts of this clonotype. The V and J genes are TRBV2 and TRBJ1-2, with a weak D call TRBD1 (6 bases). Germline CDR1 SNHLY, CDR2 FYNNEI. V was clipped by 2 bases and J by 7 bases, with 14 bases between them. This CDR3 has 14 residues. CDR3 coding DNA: TGTGCCAGCAGTGAACGTCAGGGGCTCGGTGGCTACACCTTC. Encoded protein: CASSERQGLGGYTF.

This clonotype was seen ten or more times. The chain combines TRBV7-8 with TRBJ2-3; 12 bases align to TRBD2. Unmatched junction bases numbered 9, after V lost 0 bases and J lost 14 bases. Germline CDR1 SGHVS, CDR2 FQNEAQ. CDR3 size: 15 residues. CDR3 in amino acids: CASSLALAGGRSRYF. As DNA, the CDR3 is TGTGCCAGCAGCTTAGCACTAGCGGGAGGCAGGTCGAGGTATTTT.

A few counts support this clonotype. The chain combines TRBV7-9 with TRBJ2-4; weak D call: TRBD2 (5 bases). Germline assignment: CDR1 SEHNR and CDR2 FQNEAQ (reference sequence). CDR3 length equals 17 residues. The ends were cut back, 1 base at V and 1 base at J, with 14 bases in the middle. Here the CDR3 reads CASSLDGGLGAKNIQYF. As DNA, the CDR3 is TGTGCCAGCAGCTTAGATGGAGGATTGGGCGCCAAAAACATTCAGTACTTC.

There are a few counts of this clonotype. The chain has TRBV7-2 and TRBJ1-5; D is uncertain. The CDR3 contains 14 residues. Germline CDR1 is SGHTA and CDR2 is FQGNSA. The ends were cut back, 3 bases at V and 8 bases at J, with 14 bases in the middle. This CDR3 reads CASSFGPGSEPQHF. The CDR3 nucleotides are TGTGCCAGCAGCTTCGGCCCCGGGTCTGAGCCCCAGCATTTT.

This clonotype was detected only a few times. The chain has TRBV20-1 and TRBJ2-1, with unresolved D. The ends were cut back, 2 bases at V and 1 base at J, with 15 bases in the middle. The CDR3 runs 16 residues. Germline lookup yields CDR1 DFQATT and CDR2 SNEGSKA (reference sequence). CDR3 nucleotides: TGCAGTGCTAGATCGTCCCGGAGTTATTCCTACAATGAGCAGTTCTTC. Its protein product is CSARSSRSYSYNEQFF.

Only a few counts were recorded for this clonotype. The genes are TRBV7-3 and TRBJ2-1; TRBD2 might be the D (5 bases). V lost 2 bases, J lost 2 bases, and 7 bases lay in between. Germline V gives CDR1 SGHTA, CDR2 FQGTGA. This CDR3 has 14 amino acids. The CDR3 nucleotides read TGTGCCAGCAGCTTATCCGGGGCCTACAATGAGCAGTTCTTC. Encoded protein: CASSLSGAYNEQFF.

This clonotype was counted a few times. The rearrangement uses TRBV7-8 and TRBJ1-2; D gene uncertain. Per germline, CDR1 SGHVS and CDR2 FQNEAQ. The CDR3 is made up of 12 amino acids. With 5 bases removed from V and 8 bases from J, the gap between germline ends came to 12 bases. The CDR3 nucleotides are TGTGCCAGCAGCGCGACACCTTCGGGCTACACCTTC. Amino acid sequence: CASSATPSGYTF.

DNA of the CDR3: TGTGCCAGCAGCCCTACCGGGACAGAGAGCTCTGGAAACACCATATATTTT. It yields the protein CASSPTGTESSGNTIYF. J is TRBJ1-3 and V is TRBV7-9; 7 bases line up with TRBD1. Per germline, CDR1 SEHNR and CDR2 FQNEAQ (reference sequence). This CDR3 comprises 17 residues. Trimming at V came to 5 bases and at J to 0 bases, leaving 10 bases not matched to a gene. Supplemented by reference TRBV7-9 and TRBJ1-3, the full variable domain reads DTGVSQNPRHKITKRGQNVTFRCDPISEHNRLYWYRQTLGQGPEFLTYFQNEAQLEKSRLLSDRFSAERPKGSFSTLEIQRTEQGDSAMYLCASSPTGTESSGNTIYFGEGSWLTVV.

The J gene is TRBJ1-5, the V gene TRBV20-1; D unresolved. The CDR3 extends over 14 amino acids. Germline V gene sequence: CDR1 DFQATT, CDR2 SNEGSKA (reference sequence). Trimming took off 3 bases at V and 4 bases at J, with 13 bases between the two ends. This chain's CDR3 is CSASLGGNNQPQHF. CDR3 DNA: TGCAGTGCTAGTTTGGGAGGCAATAATCAGCCCCAGCATTTT.

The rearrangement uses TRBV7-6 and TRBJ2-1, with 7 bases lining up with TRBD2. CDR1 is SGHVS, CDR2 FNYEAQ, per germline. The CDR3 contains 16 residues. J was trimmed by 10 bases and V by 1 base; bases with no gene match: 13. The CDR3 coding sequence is TGTGCCAGCAGCTTAGATCCTAGCGGCCTAGATAGCGAGCAGTTCTTC. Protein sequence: CASSLDPSGLDSEQFF.

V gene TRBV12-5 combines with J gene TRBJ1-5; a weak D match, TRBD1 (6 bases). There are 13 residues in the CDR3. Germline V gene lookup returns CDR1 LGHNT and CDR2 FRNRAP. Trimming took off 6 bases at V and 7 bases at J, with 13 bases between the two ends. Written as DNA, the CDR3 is TGTGCTAGTGGGCCGGGGGCCTTCCAGCCCCAGCATTTT. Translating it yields CASGPGAFQPQHF.

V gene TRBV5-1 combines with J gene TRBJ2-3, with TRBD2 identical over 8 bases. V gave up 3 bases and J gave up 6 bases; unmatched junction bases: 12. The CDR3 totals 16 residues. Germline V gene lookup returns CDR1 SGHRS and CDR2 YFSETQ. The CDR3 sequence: CASSWGERQRGDTQYF. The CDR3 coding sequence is TGCGCCAGCAGCTGGGGTGAAAGGCAGCGGGGGGATACGCAGTATTTT.

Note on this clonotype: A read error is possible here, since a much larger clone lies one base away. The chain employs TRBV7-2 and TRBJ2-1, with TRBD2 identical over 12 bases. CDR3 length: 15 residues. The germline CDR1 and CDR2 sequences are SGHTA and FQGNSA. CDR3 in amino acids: CASSSTSGGYNGQFF. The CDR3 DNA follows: TGTGCCAGCAGCTCGACTAGCGGGGGTTACAATGGGCAGTTCTTC.

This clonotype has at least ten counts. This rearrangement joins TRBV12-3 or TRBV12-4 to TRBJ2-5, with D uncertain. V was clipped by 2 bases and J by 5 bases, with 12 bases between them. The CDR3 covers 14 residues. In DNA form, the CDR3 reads TGTGCCAGCAGTTTATTGAGGAAACTGGAGACCCAGTACTTC. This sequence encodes CASSLLRKLETQYF.

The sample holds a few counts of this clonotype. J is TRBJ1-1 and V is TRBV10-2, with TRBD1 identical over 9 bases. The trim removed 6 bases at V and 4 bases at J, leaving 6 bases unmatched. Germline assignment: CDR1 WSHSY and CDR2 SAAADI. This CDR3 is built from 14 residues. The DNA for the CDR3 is TGCGCCAGCAGATTACAGGGGGCGGTCACTGAAGCTTTCTTT. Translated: CASRLQGAVTEAFF.